The 3 T cell receptor beta chains below all came from one sample that was sequenced in a study of T cell responses to AZD1222 COVID-19 vaccine. The data were produced by immunoSEQ multiplex PCR, yet TCRdb's version contains in-frame clones alone and is incomplete. Among 80,000 or so clones listed, 85% to 90% were seen once. The sample here was peripheral blood, taken on day 0 of AZD1222 vaccination. These receptors all come from an adult in good health.

CDR3 DNA: TGCGCCAGCAGCTCCACAGCCATGGGACATAGTGAAGCTTTCTTT. This codes for CASSSTAMGHSEAFF. The rearrangement uses TRBV5-1 and TRBJ1-1; the D gene is possibly TRBD1 (6 bases). The CDR3 length is 15 residues. Germline CDR1 and CDR2: SGHRS and YFSETQ. V gave up 3 bases and J gave up 7 bases, with 19 bases separating them.

The chain links TRBV7-2 to TRBJ2-3; 7 positions agree with TRBD1. There are 17 residues in the CDR3. With 3 bases clipped from V and 2 bases from J, the junction kept 11 bases outside the gene matches. The germline gives CDR1 SGHTA, CDR2 FQGNSA. The CDR3 here is CASSLHPPGTATDTQYF. In nucleotides, the CDR3 is TGTGCCAGCAGCTTGCACCCTCCCGGGACAGCCACAGATACGCAGTATTTT.

V and J are TRBV7-6 and TRBJ2-1; 10 nucleotides match TRBD2. In germline, CDR1 is SGHVS, CDR2 FNYEAQ. The CDR3 covers 16 residues. The trim removed 6 bases at V and 0 bases at J, leaving 5 bases unmatched. The CDR3 DNA is TGTGCCAGCAGTAAAATAGCGGGGGGCTCCTACAATGAGCAGTTCTTC. Translation gives CASSKIAGGSYNEQFF. Complete variable domain (other parts from reference TRBV7-6 and TRBJ2-1): GAGVSQSPRYKVTKRGQDVALRCDPISGHVSLYWYRQALGQGPEFLTYFNYEAQQDKSGLPNDRFSAERPEGSISTLTIQRTEQRDSAMYRCASSKIAGGSYNEQFFGPGTRLTVL.